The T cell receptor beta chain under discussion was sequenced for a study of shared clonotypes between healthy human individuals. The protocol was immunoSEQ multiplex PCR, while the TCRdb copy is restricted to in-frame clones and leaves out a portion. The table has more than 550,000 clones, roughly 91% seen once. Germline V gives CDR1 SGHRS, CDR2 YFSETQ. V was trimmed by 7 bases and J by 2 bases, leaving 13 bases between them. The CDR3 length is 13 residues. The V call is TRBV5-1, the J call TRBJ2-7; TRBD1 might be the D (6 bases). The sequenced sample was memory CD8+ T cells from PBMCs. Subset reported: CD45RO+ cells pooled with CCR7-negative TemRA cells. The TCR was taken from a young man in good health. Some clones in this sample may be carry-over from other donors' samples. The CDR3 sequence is CASAWDTPYEQYF. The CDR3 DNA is TGCGCCAGCGCTTGGGACACCCCCTACGAGCAGTACTTC.